The 29 T cell receptor beta chains in this list originate from one sample, sequenced in a study of human T cells and chemical hapten exposure. Treatment of the sample: therapeutic diphenylcyclopropenone sensitization with weekly scalp DPC. The study's library attached unique molecular identifiers to single cDNA molecules. From the reads, TCRdb called clonotypes with MiXCR, one entry per CDR3 protein. Among fewer than 5,000 distinct CDR3 sequences listed, 49% were seen once. The sample was whole blood, taken before DPC sensitization or 2, 6, or about 24 weeks after (not recorded which). The source of these receptors is an adult with alopecia areata. Some clones in this sample may be carry-over from other donors' samples. This table probably holds off-target reads from a library built for another chain.

V gene TRBV2 combines with J gene TRBJ2-7; the D gene is possibly TRBD1 (5 bases). In germline, CDR1 is SNHLY, CDR2 FYNNEI. The CDR3 contains 13 residues. Trimming left V 5 bases short and J 6 bases short, with 14 bases between. The CDR3 coding sequence is TGTGCCAGCAGTTCGGAACGACAGAGCGAGCAGTACTTC. It is translated as CASSSERQSEQYF.

The table lists this clonotype with a few counts. The V and J genes are TRBV20-1 and TRBJ2-5; D ambiguous. This CDR3 contains 13 residues. Germline assignment: CDR1 DFQATT and CDR2 SNEGSKA (reference sequence). Trimming took 5 bases from V and 3 from J, leaving 13 bases between them. CDR3 sequence reads: CSAGREVKETQYF. CDR3 nucleotides: TGCAGTGCTGGCAGAGAAGTCAAAGAGACCCAGTACTTC.

This clonotype showed up just a few times. The chain uses TRBV29-1 and TRBJ2-5; TRBD2 matches 7 bases. The CDR3 extends over 15 amino acids. The trim removed 0 bases at V and 5 bases at J, leaving 9 bases unmatched. Germline V gene data show CDR1 as SQVTM and CDR2 as ANQGSEA. The CDR3 protein is CSVEEDSGPWETQYF. The CDR3 DNA follows: TGCAGCGTTGAAGAAGATAGCGGGCCCTGGGAGACCCAGTACTTC.

The V and J genes are TRBV6-2 or TRBV6-3 and TRBJ2-7, with D maybe TRBD1 (6 bases). The germline V gene has CDR1 MNHEY and CDR2 SVGEGT. The V and J ends lost 2 bases and 1 base respectively, with 12 bases between them. The length of the CDR3 is 15 residues. CDR3 coding DNA: TGTGCCAGCAGTTACCCGGCGACAGGTTCCTACGAGCAGTACTTC. Protein: CASSYPATGSYEQYF.

The V call is TRBV2, the J call TRBJ2-7; D tentatively reads TRBD1 or TRBD2 (5 bases each). This CDR3 has 13 residues. Trimming stripped 8 bases from V and 2 bases from J, with 13 bases between. Germline values: CDR1 SNHLY, CDR2 FYNNEI. The CDR3 loop reads CASQRDAAYEQYF. The CDR3 DNA reads as TGTGCCAGCCAAAGGGACGCAGCCTACGAGCAGTACTTC.

The chain carries TRBV19 and TRBJ2-3; D is uncertain. Trimming removed 5 bases from V and 4 bases from J, with 7 bases in between. CDR3 length equals 12 residues. Germline V gene sequence: CDR1 LNHDA, CDR2 SQIVND (reference sequence). CDR3 DNA: TGTGCCAGTAGTCCCGGATCAGATACGCAGTATTTT. It is translated as CASSPGSDTQYF.

This clonotype was found a few times. V and J are TRBV29-1 and TRBJ2-2, with TRBD2 identical over 9 bases. Trimming cost V 7 bases and J 13 bases; bases outside gene matches: 7. CDR3 length: 11 residues. The V gene's germline CDR1 is SQVTM and CDR2 ANQGSEA. Here the CDR3 DNA reads TGCAGCGCGGAACTAGCGGGCCTGCTGTTTTTT. It codes for CSAELAGLLFF.

This clonotype occurred a few times. The chain is built from TRBV18 and TRBJ2-1; no reliable D call. Germline CDR1 is KGHSH and CDR2 is LQKENI. Trimming pared 3 bases from V and 3 bases from J, leaving 6 bases between. The CDR3 extends over 13 amino acids. CDR3 DNA sequence: TGTGCCAGCTCACCCCCGGGCTACAATGAGCAGTTCTTC. Its translation: CASSPPGYNEQFF.

The chain employs TRBV4-3 and TRBJ2-5; no reliable D call. The ends were cut back, 0 bases at V and 2 bases at J, with 10 bases in the middle. This CDR3 is 15 amino acids long. Germline V gives CDR1 LGHNA, CDR2 YSLEER. CDR3 coding DNA: TGCGCCAGCAGCCAAGATAGGGCAGTTCAAGAGACCCAGTACTTC. This gives the protein CASSQDRAVQETQYF.

The genes are TRBV15 and TRBJ2-1; a possible D gene is TRBD1 (6 bases). Germline V gene sequence: CDR1 LNHNV, CDR2 YYDKDF (reference sequence). CDR3 size: 16 residues. Trimming shortened V by 0 bases and J by 5 bases, and 14 bases separated the two germline ends. CDR3 amino acids: CATSRDLQAGDNEQFF. CDR3 bases: TGTGCCACCAGCAGAGATCTCCAGGCAGGGGACAATGAGCAGTTCTTC.

This clonotype showed up just a few times. The chain recombines TRBV5-1 with TRBJ2-1, with 8 bases that match TRBD2. The J segment lost 6 bases and the V segment lost 5 bases, leaving 4 bases of the junction unmatched. The length of the CDR3 is 13 residues. The germline V gene encodes CDR1 SGHRS and CDR2 YFSETQ. The CDR3 loop is CASSTSGSNEQFF. CDR3 in DNA: TGCGCCAGCAGTACAAGCGGGAGCAATGAGCAGTTCTTC.

This clonotype was found a few times. This rearrangement joins TRBV7-3 to TRBJ2-7; D perhaps matches TRBD2 (6 bases). V was trimmed by 5 bases and J by 2 bases, leaving 13 bases between them. There are 14 residues in the CDR3. Germline CDR1 is SGHTA and CDR2 is FQGTGA. CDR3 in DNA: TGTGCCAGCAGCCTTGACGGGGGAGCCTACGAGCAGTACTTC. Protein product: CASSLDGGAYEQYF.

The chain joins TRBV28 to TRBJ2-7, with D possibly being TRBD1 or TRBD2 (6 bases each). V shed 1 base and J shed 5 bases, with 12 bases lying between them. This CDR3 region has 14 residues. The V gene's germline CDR1 is MDHEN and CDR2 SYDVKM. Here the CDR3 reads CASSLSGGRDEQYF. Written as DNA, the CDR3 is TGTGCCAGCAGTTTATCCGGGGGCCGCGACGAGCAGTACTTC.

In DNA, the CDR3 is TGTGCCACCGAGGGGGCTGGCAATGAGCAGTTCTTC. This translates into CATEGAGNEQFF. The chain combines TRBV11-3 with TRBJ2-1; 7 positions agree with TRBD1. This CDR3 spans 12 amino acids. Per the germline V gene, CDR1 is SGHNT and CDR2 is YENEEA. With 10 bases clipped from V and 6 bases from J, the junction kept 6 bases outside the gene matches.

The genes are TRBV5-5 and TRBJ2-4; possibly TRBD1 for D (6 bases). From germline, CDR1 is SGHKS and CDR2 YYEKEE (reference sequence). This CDR3 comprises 15 residues. V gave up 1 base and J gave up 6 bases, with 14 bases separating them. CDR3 bases: TGTGCCAGCAGCTTGCAGACCGGGACAACAAACATTCAGTACTTC. Protein product: CASSLQTGTTNIQYF.

V usage is TRBV28 and J usage is TRBJ2-7; 10 bases match TRBD1. CDR3 length equals 15 residues. Trimming cost V 1 base and J 3 bases; bases outside gene matches: 3. The germline V gene encodes CDR1 MDHEN and CDR2 SYDVKM. The CDR3 coding sequence is TGTGCCAGCAGTTTATCGGGACAGGGGTACTACGAGCAGTACTTC. It specifies CASSLSGQGYYEQYF.

This chain connects TRBV27 to TRBJ2-7; 11 bases map to TRBD1. Trimming took 10 bases from V and 2 from J; bases not matched to a gene: 7. The CDR3 sequence is 14 residues long. The germline gives CDR1 MNHEY, CDR2 SMNVEV (reference sequence). DNA of the CDR3: TGTGCCACCCGGACAGGGGGCCTACCCTACGAGCAGTACTTC. Its protein is CATRTGGLPYEQYF.

The rearrangement joins TRBV20-1 to TRBJ1-4; no clear D gene. Trimming took 1 base from V and 3 from J, leaving 6 bases between them. From germline, CDR1 is DFQATT and CDR2 SNEGSKA (reference sequence). This CDR3 is built from 13 residues. The CDR3 reads CSARGGANEKLFF. The CDR3 nucleotides read TGCAGTGCTAGAGGGGGTGCTAATGAAAAACTGTTTTTT.

The chain is built from TRBV7-6 and TRBJ2-7, with D maybe TRBD1 (6 bases). The CDR3 has 15 residues. Trimming removed 0 bases at V and 0 bases at J, with 9 bases between. The germline V gene encodes CDR1 SGHVS and CDR2 FNYEAQ. CDR3 protein: CASSLAGGPSYEQYF. The CDR3 DNA follows: TGTGCCAGCAGCTTAGCTGGGGGCCCCTCCTACGAGCAGTACTTC. The entire variable domain, with the rest obtained from reference TRBV7-6 and TRBJ2-7, is as follows: GAGVSQSPRYKVTKRGQDVALRCDPISGHVSLYWYRQALGQGPEFLTYFNYEAQQDKSGLPNDRFSAERPEGSISTLTIQRTEQRDSAMYRCASSLAGGPSYEQYFGPGTRLTVT.

This clonotype occurred a few times. The rearrangement joins TRBV21-1 to TRBJ2-5. TRBV21-1 is a documented pseudogene. This CDR3 has 14 residues. This chain's CDR3 is CASSNTGPQETQYF. The CDR3 region has the DNA TGTGCCAGCAGCAATACCGGACCACAAGAGACCCAGTACTTC.

The rearrangement joins TRBV28 to TRBJ1-6; no reliable D call. Germline values: CDR1 MDHEN, CDR2 SYDVKM. Trimming shortened V by 1 base and J by 4 bases, and 5 bases separated the two germline ends. CDR3 size: 14 residues. The CDR3 loop reads CASSLFGYNSPLHF. The DNA for the CDR3 is TGTGCCAGCAGTTTATTCGGGTATAATTCACCCCTCCACTTT.

The sample holds a few counts of this clonotype. The V gene is TRBV7-9, the J gene TRBJ2-5, with D uncertain. This CDR3 is built from 14 residues. Germline values: CDR1 SEHNR, CDR2 FQNEAQ (reference sequence). The V gene lost 4 bases and the J gene lost 0 bases, with 9 bases spanning the gap. Here the CDR3 DNA reads TGTGCCAGCAGCTCCATGACGGACCAAGAGACCCAGTACTTC. It translates to CASSSMTDQETQYF.

The chain uses TRBV5-1 and TRBJ2-2; D is uncertain. V lost 4 bases to trimming and J lost 0 bases, with 13 bases between them. Per germline, CDR1 SGHRS and CDR2 YFSETQ. The CDR3 runs to 16 residues. CDR3 nucleotides: TGCGCCAGCAGCATCCAGAGTACCTCGAACACCGGGGAGCTGTTTTTT. Amino acid sequence: CASSIQSTSNTGELFF.

This sequence joins TRBV5-1 and TRBJ2-1; 8 bases match TRBD1. The CDR3 loop spans 16 amino acids. With V trimmed by 4 bases and J by 4 bases, 10 bases remained unmatched. Germline lookup yields CDR1 SGHRS and CDR2 YFSETQ. CDR3: CASSPDGTGLYNEQFF. The CDR3 DNA follows: TGCGCCAGCAGCCCCGACGGGACAGGATTATACAATGAGCAGTTCTTC.

In its sample, this clonotype was seen a few times. As DNA, the CDR3 is TGTGCCAGCAGTTCGCTAGCGGGAGTTACCGGGGAGCTGTTTTTT. Its protein is CASSSLAGVTGELFF. This chain uses TRBV28 with TRBJ2-2; TRBD2 agrees at 10 bases. Germline assignment: CDR1 MDHEN and CDR2 SYDVKM. The CDR3 runs 15 residues. The trim removed 4 bases at V and 5 bases at J, leaving 4 bases unmatched.

This clonotype has more than one count but fewer than ten. No conserved phenylalanine or tryptophan ends this CDR3, so it is likely a read error. The V call is TRBV20-1, the J call TRBJ2-5; D gene unclear. Trimming cost V 1 base and J 5 bases, with 8 bases left between them. The CDR3 is made up of 12 amino acids. CDR1 is DFQATT and CDR2 is SNEGSKA in the germline V gene (reference sequence). This CDR3 is CSARGLGETQYY. The CDR3 DNA follows: TGCAGTGCTAGAGGCCTAGGGGAGACCCAGTACTAC.

The CDR3 DNA is TGTGCCAGCAGCGCTCTGAACACCGGGGAGCTGTTTTTT. Translating gives CASSALNTGELFF. The chain joins TRBV7-2 to TRBJ2-2; D uncertain. The germline gives CDR1 SGHTA, CDR2 FQGNSA. The CDR3 has 13 amino acids. The V end lost 5 bases, the J end lost 1 base, and 5 bases lay between the germline ends.

In its sample, this clonotype was seen a few times. The chain is built from TRBV7-6 and TRBJ2-1; perhaps D is TRBD1 or TRBD2 (6 bases each). V was clipped by 8 bases and J by 5 bases, with 10 bases between them. This CDR3 comprises 12 residues. Germline V gene data show CDR1 as SGHVS and CDR2 as FNYEAQ. The CDR3 coding sequence is TGTGCCAGCCGGGGGCCCAACAATGAGCAGTTCTTC. Amino acid sequence: CASRGPNNEQFF.

The rearrangement uses TRBV20-1 and TRBJ1-4; D perhaps matches TRBD1 (6 bases). Germline CDR1 is DFQATT and CDR2 is SNEGSKA (reference sequence). V lost 3 bases to trimming and J lost 7 bases, with 18 bases between them. The CDR3 consists of 15 residues. The CDR3, as DNA: TGCAGTGCTAGTCCCCCCCCGGGACATGGTGAAAAACTGTTTTTT. The encoded protein is CSASPPPGHGEKLFF.